A selection of T cell receptor beta chains follows, all from one sample in a study of blood T cell repertoires in COVID-19. Assay used: immunoSEQ multiplex PCR; TCRdb lists only in-frame clones, some missing. The sample records a few hundred thousand clones, about 85% being singletons. The specimen sequenced was peripheral blood. Receptor source: a woman aged 18-35 years who had recovered from COVID-19. Each CDR3 is given with its conserved first and last residue. Each record gives: J gene, D gene, clone size, V gene, CDR3 length, CDR3 protein, CDR3 DNA. A D gene is named only where the DNA matches it firmly. Rows may omit the clone size; those that give it use once, few, many or a size class.

>TRBJ2-1|TRBD1|.|TRBV6-2/TRBV6-3|15
CASSRDRGTYNEQFF
TGTGCCAGCAGCCGGGACAGGGGAACCTACAATGAGCAGTTCTTC
>TRBJ2-7|TRBD1|.|TRBV15|15
CATSRVGQGGHEQYF
TGTGCCACCAGCAGAGTGGGACAGGGGGGACACGAGCAGTACTTC
>TRBJ2-1|TRBD2|.|TRBV11-3|18
CASSFRTSGRATYNEQFF
TGTGCCAGCAGTTTTAGGACTAGCGGGAGGGCAACCTACAATGAGCAGTTCTTC
>TRBJ2-5|TRBD1|.|TRBV15|13
CATKQGARETQYF
TGTGCCACCAAACAGGGGGCGCGTGAGACCCAGTACTTC
>TRBJ2-7|TRBD2|.|TRBV5-6|16
CASSRGTSEYLYEQYF
TGTGCCAGCAGCCGTGGGACTAGCGAATACCTCTACGAGCAGTACTTC
>TRBJ1-2|.|.|TRBV5-1|13
CASGPGADYGYTF
TGCGCCAGCGGGCCAGGGGCCGACTATGGCTACACCTTC
>TRBJ2-7|.|.|TRBV4-2|14
CASSQGGPIYEQYF
TGTGCCAGCAGCCAAGGCGGGCCGATCTACGAGCAGTACTTC
>TRBJ2-7|.|.|TRBV2|13
CASSGRSTYEQYF
TGTGCCAGCAGTGGACGGAGCACCTACGAGCAGTACTTC
>TRBJ1-2|TRBD1|.|TRBV2|14
CASRPGQGFGSYTF
TGTGCCAGCAGACCGGGACAGGGTTTTGGAAGCTACACCTTC
>TRBJ2-5|TRBD1|.|TRBV27|16
CASSHFRTGIQETQYF
TGTGCCAGCAGTCACTTCAGGACAGGCATCCAAGAGACCCAGTACTTC
>TRBJ2-1|.|.|TRBV7-2|15
CASSFLAPEYNEQFF
TGTGCCAGCAGCTTCCTAGCGCCCGAATACAATGAGCAGTTCTTC
>TRBJ1-5|.|once|TRBV4-1|17
CASSQYSWDMSNQPQHF
TGCGCCAGCAGCCAATACTCGTGGGACATGAGCAATCAGCCCCAGCATTTT
>TRBJ1-2|TRBD1|.|TRBV18|14
CASSLGQSGYGYTF
TGTGCCAGCTCACTGGGACAGTCGGGCTATGGCTACACCTTC
>TRBJ2-7|TRBD2|.|TRBV30|14
CAWSVLAGGSEQYF
TGTGCCTGGAGTGTACTAGCGGGAGGATCCGAGCAGTACTTC
>TRBJ1-2|.|.|TRBV11-2|15
CASSLGSGSWYGYTF
TGTGCCAGCAGCTTAGGTTCTGGTAGTTGGTATGGCTACACCTTC
>TRBJ1-1|TRBD1|.|TRBV2|14
CASSVEGANTEAFF
TGTGCCAGCAGTGTAGAGGGGGCGAACACTGAAGCTTTCTTT
>TRBJ1-5|.|.|TRBV4-2|15
CASSQDWTGNQPQHF
TGTGCCAGCAGCCAAGATTGGACAGGCAATCAGCCCCAGCATTTT
>TRBJ2-7|.|.|TRBV5-5|16
CASSLEVAGALHEQYF
TGTGCCAGCAGCTTGGAGGTGGCGGGGGCGCTCCACGAGCAGTACTTC
>TRBJ1-1|TRBD1|.|TRBV13|16
CASSLGRQGAGTEAFF
TGTGCCAGCAGCTTAGGCCGACAGGGGGCGGGCACTGAAGCTTTCTTT
>TRBJ2-1|.|.|TRBV9|15
CASSPFSKPDNEQFF
TGTGCCAGCAGCCCATTTAGCAAGCCGGACAATGAGCAGTTCTTC
>TRBJ1-5|TRBD1|.|TRBV7-9|15
CASSPGTGEGQPQHF
TGTGCCAGCAGCCCTGGGACAGGGGAAGGGCAGCCCCAGCATTTT
>TRBJ1-4|TRBD1|.|TRBV6-2/TRBV6-3|15
CASSYPGQDNEKLFF
TGTGCCAGCAGTTACCCGGGACAGGATAATGAAAAACTGTTTTTT
>TRBJ2-1|.|.|TRBV24-1|16
CATSDRTTSSYNEQFF
TGTGCCACCAGTGATCGAACTACGAGCTCCTACAATGAGCAGTTCTTC
>TRBJ2-3|TRBD2|.|TRBV9|16
CASSSRLAGESDTQYF
TGTGCCAGCAGCTCGCGACTAGCGGGAGAATCAGATACGCAGTATTTT
>TRBJ1-5|.|.|TRBV5-6|17
CASSLAFHGDSNQPQHF
TGTGCCAGCAGCTTGGCTTTTCACGGGGATAGCAATCAGCCCCAGCATTTT
>TRBJ2-1|TRBD2|.|TRBV10-3|15
CAIRNSGRASPEQFF
TGTGCCATCAGGAATAGCGGGAGGGCCTCACCCGAGCAGTTCTTC
>TRBJ2-4|TRBD2|.|TRBV15|17
CATSDLAGGRTKNIQYF
TGTGCCACATCCGATCTAGCGGGAGGGCGGACCAAAAACATTCAGTACTTC
>TRBJ1-1|TRBD1|.|TRBV30|15
CAWSFSTGRNTEAFF
TGTGCCTGGAGCTTTTCGACAGGGAGAAACACTGAAGCTTTCTTT
>TRBJ1-1|.|.|TRBV11-1|14
CASSETGLDTEAFF
TGTGCCAGCAGCGAGACAGGTTTGGACACTGAAGCTTTCTTT
>TRBJ2-3|TRBD2|.|TRBV6-5|13
CASRTSGSDTQYF
TGTGCCAGCCGTACTAGCGGGAGCGATACGCAGTATTTT
>TRBJ2-5|TRBD1|.|TRBV7-9|15
CASSLGDRDQETQYF
TGTGCCAGCAGCTTAGGGGACAGAGACCAAGAGACCCAGTACTTC
>TRBJ2-7|.|.|TRBV4-2|12
CATRANSYEQYF
TGTGCCACGCGGGCGAACTCCTACGAGCAGTACTTC
>TRBJ2-3|TRBD2|.|TRBV19|16
CASSFLAGTSTDTQYF
TGTGCCAGTTCTTTCTTAGCGGGGACTAGCACAGATACGCAGTATTTT
>TRBJ2-7|TRBD2|.|TRBV29-1|14
CSVIRTSDGYEQYF
TGCAGCGTTATCAGGACTAGCGACGGCTACGAGCAGTACTTC
>TRBJ2-7|.|.|TRBV13|14
CASSLGRGHYEQYF
TGTGCCAGCAGCTTAGGTAGAGGGCACTACGAGCAGTACTTC
>TRBJ1-4|.|once|TRBV3-1/TRBV3-2|15
CASSQLWGLQEKLFF
TGTGCCAGCAGCCAATTATGGGGGCTCCAGGAAAAACTGTTTTTT
>TRBJ1-2|.|.|TRBV12-3/TRBV12-4|12
CASSKQGYGYTF
TGTGCCAGCAGTAAACAGGGCTATGGCTACACCTTC
>TRBJ1-2|TRBD1|.|TRBV7-2|14
CASSQTGMDYGYTF
TGTGCCAGCAGCCAGACAGGGATGGACTATGGCTACACCTTC
>TRBJ1-3|TRBD1|.|TRBV9|15
CASSVEGTGQNTIYF
TGTGCCAGCAGCGTAGAGGGGACAGGGCAAAACACCATATATTTT
>TRBJ1-1|.|once|TRBV19|14
CASVKLGARSEAFF
TGTGCCAGTGTTAAATTGGGGGCGCGCAGTGAAGCTTTCTTT